This T cell receptor beta chain was sequenced in a study of T cell responses to AZD1222 COVID-19 vaccine. Study-wide results and caveats: Unmutated regions of variants are reportedly targeted by nearly half of spike-specific TCRs. Clonal diversity may have been underestimated in mostly white British donors. Dominant CD4 TCR responses targeted spike regions 160-218 and 743-854.

Points on this clone: No antigen is known for it.

Only in-frame clones appear in the TCRdb table, and some are missing; sequencing was by immunoSEQ multiplex PCR. The repertoire holds over 100,000 clones, with roughly 87% as singletons. The source of this sequence is an adult in good health. The material was peripheral blood, obtained on day 0 of AZD1222 vaccination.

CDR3 sequence reads: CASSRQGQGLTEAFF. The DNA for the CDR3 is TGTGCCAGCAGTCGACAGGGACAGGGTCTCACTGAAGCTTTCTTT. The chain combines TRBV6-2 or TRBV6-3 with TRBJ1-1; TRBD1 aligns across 9 bases. With 5 bases clipped from V and 4 bases from J, the junction kept 8 bases outside the gene matches. CDR1 and CDR2 from the germline V gene are MNHEY and SVGEGT. There are 15 residues in the CDR3.